A single T cell receptor (beta chain) is shown here with its context. A multiplex PCR was run with 60 Vbeta primers and 13 Jbeta primers. Authors' data handling: Approximately 11 million shared chains were among the roughly 78 million unique TCR beta chains that a later analysis counted. Generated by immunoSEQ multiplex PCR, the TCRdb table keeps only in-frame clones and is missing some. Clonal size and the V and J genes are those of that table, whereas D and trimming came from the DNA. Of more than 130,000 clones in the sample, around 72% were seen once. These data originate in a study of cytomegalovirus exposure and HLA in healthy donors. V trimming: 7 bases; J trimming: 2 bases; junction bases outside the gene matches: 4. The germline V gene encodes CDR1 MGHDK and CDR2 SYGVNS. The CDR3 covers 14 residues.

V usage is TRBV25-1 and J usage is TRBJ2-1; 8 nucleotides match TRBD1. This sequence originates from a human donor in good health. Sequencing was done on a sample of PBMCs. CDR3 residues: CASTPTGAYNEQFF. In nucleotides, the CDR3 is TGTGCCAGCACCCCGACAGGGGCCTACAATGAGCAGTTCTTC.